The next 30 T cell receptor beta chains were all read from a single sample in a study of identical twins. Using its own MiXCR run on the 5' RACE reads, TCRdb lists one record per CDR3 protein. This table holds 130,000 to 150,000 distinct CDR3 sequences, roughly 3.5% found once. The specimen sequenced was memory T cells sorted from blood. Receptors were obtained from a young man in good health.

The chain joins TRBV6-1 to TRBJ2-2; 7 bases match TRBD1. The CDR3 totals 15 residues. In germline, CDR1 is MNHNS, CDR2 SASEGT. The J segment lost 4 bases and the V segment lost 6 bases, leaving 8 bases of the junction unmatched. CDR3 sequence (DNA): TGTGCCAGCAGCGCCAACAGGGGCGGCACCGGGGAGCTGTTTTTT. This gives the protein CASSANRGGTGELFF.

This clonotype came up many times. The rearrangement joins TRBV11-2 to TRBJ2-3, with 8 positions matching TRBD1. In germline, CDR1 is SGHAT, CDR2 FQNNGV. CDR3 length equals 15 residues. Trimming took 7 bases from V and 6 from J; bases not matched to a gene: 12. This CDR3 reads CASTTLGTGGDTQYF. The CDR3 nucleotides are TGTGCCAGCACGACTCTTGGCACAGGGGGGGATACGCAGTATTTT.

This clonotype appeared many times. The chain has TRBV4-1 and TRBJ2-7; 7 bases match TRBD2. Looked up from germline, CDR1 is MGHRA and CDR2 is YSYEKL. Losses at the gene ends were 9 bases for V and 9 bases for J; bases not matched to a gene: 17. The CDR3 totals 14 residues. This chain's CDR3 is CARSRRERSRAQYV. CDR3 sequence (DNA): TGCGCCAGGAGTAGGCGGGAGAGGTCACGGGCGCAGTACGTC.

Many counts were recorded for this clonotype. The chain recombines TRBV12-3 or TRBV12-4 with TRBJ2-7, with 7 nucleotides matching TRBD2. Unmatched junction bases numbered 7, after V lost 0 bases and J lost 2 bases. There are 16 residues in the CDR3. For the CDR3, the DNA is TGTGCCAGCAGTTTAGCGCGGCGGGAGACCACCTACGAGCAGTACTTC. It yields the protein CASSLARRETTYEQYF.

This clonotype showed up many times. This chain links TRBV29-1 with TRBJ1-1, with D maybe TRBD1 (6 bases). V was shortened by 2 bases and J by 4 bases, with 11 bases between the two germline ends. CDR3 length: 13 amino acids. Germline CDR1 is SQVTM and CDR2 is ANQGSEA. The CDR3 spells CSVEQGLGTEAFF. For the CDR3, the DNA is TGCAGCGTTGAACAGGGGTTGGGCACTGAAGCTTTCTTT.

This clonotype appeared many times. This sequence joins TRBV4-3 and TRBJ2-5; 8 nucleotides align to TRBD1. The V gene's germline CDR1 is LGHNA and CDR2 YSLEER. V lost 3 bases to trimming and J lost 3 bases; unmatched junction nucleotides: 6. The CDR3 totals 15 residues. The CDR3 sequence: CASSQTDRAKETQYF. As DNA, the CDR3 is TGCGCCAGCAGCCAGACGGACAGGGCCAAAGAGACCCAGTACTTC.

This clonotype was picked up a small number of times. J is TRBJ2-5 and V is TRBV6-1, with TRBD1 as a possible D gene (6 bases). V was trimmed by 6 bases and J by 0 bases, leaving 11 bases between them. The CDR3 is made up of 14 amino acids. CDR1 MNHNS and CDR2 SASEGT come from the germline V gene. This CDR3 reads CASSLGAYQETQYF. CDR3 nucleotides: TGTGCCAGCAGCCTGGGGGCGTACCAAGAGACCCAGTACTTC.

Ten or more counts support this clonotype. V is TRBV11-2 and J is TRBJ2-3; D is unclear. The length of the CDR3 is 13 residues. In germline, CDR1 is SGHAT, CDR2 FQNNGV. Trimming removed 7 bases at V and 3 bases at J, with 11 bases between. The DNA for the CDR3 is TGTGCCAGCACCCCTAGGTATACAGATACGCAGTATTTT. Translating gives CASTPRYTDTQYF.

There are many counts of this clonotype. The CDR3 region is CASSQSGSSYEQYV. The CDR3 DNA reads as TGCGCCAGCAGCCAGAGCGGGAGCTCCTACGAGCAGTACGTC. The chain links TRBV4-1 to TRBJ2-7, with 8 positions matching TRBD2. Germline lookup yields CDR1 MGHRA and CDR2 YSYEKL. Unmatched junction bases numbered 1, after V lost 3 bases and J lost 0 bases. The CDR3 length is 14 residues.

This clonotype was counted ten times or more. V gene TRBV5-1 combines with J gene TRBJ1-5; D unresolved. Deletions cut 4 bases from V and 4 bases from J, with 9 bases between. Per the germline V gene, CDR1 is SGHRS and CDR2 is YFSETQ. This CDR3 is 13 amino acids long. In DNA, the CDR3 is TGCGCCAGCAGCCCTTGGTTGAATCAGCCCCAGCATTTT. It encodes CASSPWLNQPQHF.

This clonotype was picked up many times. This rearrangement joins TRBV24-1 to TRBJ2-1; TRBD2 matches at 9 bases. V shed 4 bases, J shed 3 bases, and the junction held 3 bases outside the gene matches. The CDR3 has 15 residues. CDR1 and CDR2 (germline): KGHDR, SFDVKD. CDR3 protein: CATSELAGDYNEQFF. For the CDR3, the DNA is TGTGCCACCAGTGAATTAGCGGGGGACTACAATGAGCAGTTCTTC.

This clonotype was detected many times. CDR3 region: CASSYSTEGTIWFF. For the CDR3, the DNA is TGTGCCAGCAGTTACTCGACGGAGGGGACGATTTGGTTCTTC. V is TRBV6-5 and J is TRBJ2-1; TRBD2 is a possible D gene (6 bases). CDR1 and CDR2 (germline): MNHEY, SVGAGI. The V gene lost 0 bases and the J gene lost 15 bases, with 18 bases spanning the gap. The CDR3 totals 14 residues.

This clonotype was found many times. The V and J genes are TRBV20-1 and TRBJ1-2; 12 nucleotides match TRBD1. Per germline, CDR1 DFQATT and CDR2 SNEGSKA (reference sequence). The CDR3 is made up of 13 amino acids. Trimming cost V 6 bases and J 7 bases; bases outside gene matches: 6. The CDR3: CSAPGQGASGYTF. CDR3 in DNA: TGCAGTGCCCCGGGACAGGGGGCGAGTGGCTACACCTTC.

This clonotype has only a few counts. The V gene is TRBV20-1, the J gene TRBJ2-7; 7 nucleotides match TRBD2. J was trimmed by 4 bases and V by 3 bases; bases with no gene match: 12. Germline-derived CDR1 and CDR2 are DFQATT and SNEGSKA (reference sequence). The CDR3 is 15 residues long. As DNA, the CDR3 is TGCAGTGCTAGGACACCCGGGAGGCCGGGGTACGAGCAGTACTTC. It specifies CSARTPGRPGYEQYF.

This clonotype came up many times. The rearrangement uses TRBV9 and TRBJ2-5; D gene unclear. Germline V CDR1 and CDR2: SGDLS, YYNGEE. The CDR3 extends over 15 amino acids. V lost 0 bases and J 1 base, leaving 10 bases between the germline ends. The CDR3 loop reads CASSVGFSGQETQYF. The CDR3 bases are TGTGCCAGCAGCGTAGGGTTTTCCGGCCAAGAGACCCAGTACTTC.

This clonotype was observed many times. A read error may produce the germline difference seen at one junction end. V usage is TRBV7-2 and J usage is TRBJ1-2; D ambiguous. The CDR3 runs to 16 residues. Germline V CDR1 and CDR2: SGHTA, FQGNSA. The CDR3 nucleotides read TGTGCCAGCAGTTTAGGACCGATCCAAGGTGGCTATGGCTACACCTTC. Its protein is CASSLGPIQGGYGYTF.

In its sample, this clonotype was seen many times. The rearrangement uses TRBV6-1 and TRBJ2-7; D perhaps matches TRBD1 (6 bases). This CDR3 contains 14 residues. V was clipped by 5 bases and J by 2 bases, with 13 bases between them. CDR1 and CDR2 (germline): MNHNS, SASEGT. The CDR3 coding sequence is TGTGCCAGCAGTAAGCGCCGGGACACCTACGAGCAGTACTTC. As protein: CASSKRRDTYEQYF.

This chain uses TRBV7-2 with TRBJ1-5, with 7 bases identical to TRBD1. Germline V gene lookup returns CDR1 SGHTA and CDR2 FQGNSA. CDR3 length: 15 amino acids. The ends lost 3 bases at V and 3 bases at J; junction bases unmatched: 5. The CDR3 sequence: CASSFDRAINQPQHF. CDR3 sequence (DNA): TGTGCCAGCAGCTTTGACAGGGCAATCAATCAGCCCCAGCATTTT.

The count of this clonotype is one. A much larger clone is a single base away; this may be a read error. The V call is TRBV12-3 or TRBV12-4, the J call TRBJ2-6; D possibly uses TRBD1 or TRBD2 (5 bases each). The CDR3 spans 21 residues. The CDR3: CASSLRALRGPTSSGANVLNF. The CDR3 nucleotides read TGTGCCAGCAGTTTAAGGGCTCTCAGAGGGCCCACGAGCTCTGGGGCCAACGTCCTGAATTTC.

Many counts were recorded for this clonotype. This rearrangement joins TRBV5-1 to TRBJ2-1, with 7 bases lining up with TRBD2. CDR1 and CDR2 from the germline V gene are SGHRS and YFSETQ. J was trimmed by 0 bases and V by 3 bases; bases with no gene match: 12. CDR3 length: 18 residues. In nucleotides, the CDR3 is TGCGCCAGCAGCTACCGGGCTAGCGGAGGGAGCTCCTACAATGAGCAGTTCTTC. It yields the protein CASSYRASGGSSYNEQFF. Complete variable domain (other parts from reference TRBV5-1 and TRBJ2-1): KAGVTQTPRYLIKTRGQQVTLSCSPISGHRSVSWYQQTPGQGLQFLFEYFSETQRNKGNFPGRFSGRQFSNSRSEMNVSTLELGDSALYLCASSYRASGGSSYNEQFFGPGTRLTVL.

This clonotype was counted ten times or more. V gene TRBV7-8 combines with J gene TRBJ2-5, with 7 bases that match TRBD2. Unmatched junction bases numbered 7, after V lost 4 bases and J lost 5 bases. This CDR3 comprises 14 residues. CDR1 is SGHVS and CDR2 is FQNEAQ in the germline V gene. The CDR3 coding sequence is TGTGCCAGCAGCTCAGCAGGGACTAAGGAGACCCAGTACTTC. Protein product: CASSSAGTKETQYF.

This clonotype was seen ten or more times. The chain joins TRBV4-3 to TRBJ2-3; weak D call: TRBD2 (5 bases). Trimming removed 0 bases at V and 2 bases at J, with 15 bases between. CDR1 and CDR2 (germline): LGHNA, YSLEER. This CDR3 comprises 17 residues. CDR3 DNA: TGCGCCAGCAGCCAAGAGACGGCGCGGGTTACCACAGATACGCAGTATTTT. Amino acids: CASSQETARVTTDTQYF.

This clonotype was counted at least ten times. The V gene is TRBV5-5, the J gene TRBJ2-1, with D perhaps TRBD1 or TRBD2 (5 bases each). Looked up from germline, CDR1 is SGHKS and CDR2 is YYEKEE (reference sequence). CDR3 length: 14 residues. Trimming removed 0 bases from V and 6 bases from J, with 10 bases in between. The CDR3 coding sequence is TGTGCCAGCAGCTTGGTGGGGGTATTCAATGAGCAGTTCTTC. Amino acid sequence: CASSLVGVFNEQFF.

This clonotype was counted between two and nine times. The chain is built from TRBV30 and TRBJ2-1, with 12 nucleotides matching TRBD2. CDR3 length: 14 residues. The V segment lost 3 bases and the J segment 5 bases; nucleotides outside the gene matches: 2. From germline, CDR1 is GTSNPN and CDR2 SVGIG (reference sequence). The CDR3 region is CAWRGLAGHNEQFF. DNA for the CDR3: TGTGCCTGGAGAGGACTAGCGGGACACAATGAGCAGTTCTTC.

This clonotype was found a few times. The chain joins TRBV25-1 to TRBJ2-5; D tentatively reads TRBD1 or TRBD2 (5 bases each). The CDR3 spans 15 residues. V lost 2 bases and J lost 5, with 15 bases in between. CDR1 is MGHDK and CDR2 is SYGVNS in the germline V gene. CDR3 coding DNA: TGTGCCAGCAGTGAAATCGTGGCAGGGACGGAGACCCAGTACTTC. This encodes CASSEIVAGTETQYF. Filled out from reference TRBV25-1 and TRBJ2-5, the complete variable domain reads EADIYQTPRYLVIGTGKKITLECSQTMGHDKMYWYQQDPGMELHLIHYSYGVNSTEKGDLSSESTVSRIRTEHFPLTLESARPSHTSQYLCASSEIVAGTETQYFGPGTRLLVL.

The chain carries TRBV11-2 and TRBJ2-1; 10 bases map to TRBD1. The CDR3 spans 16 residues. The germline gives CDR1 SGHAT, CDR2 FQNNGV. With 5 bases clipped from V and 7 bases from J, the junction kept 11 bases outside the gene matches. The chain's CDR3 is CASSLSSGQGRNEQFF. The CDR3 DNA reads as TGTGCCAGCAGCCTGAGTTCGGGACAGGGGCGTAATGAGCAGTTCTTC.

The chain has TRBV29-1 and TRBJ2-2; TRBD2 is a possible D gene (7 bases). Germline lookup yields CDR1 SQVTM and CDR2 ANQGSEA. V was clipped by 3 bases and J by 5 bases, with 13 bases between them. The CDR3 is made up of 14 amino acids. CDR3 residues: CSVDLGGGTGELFF. The CDR3 DNA is TGCAGCGTTGACCTAGGGGGGGGAACCGGGGAGCTGTTTTTT.

Many counts were recorded for this clonotype. This CDR3 reads CASRIAGDNYGYTF. In DNA, the CDR3 is TGTGCCAGCAGAATAGCAGGGGATAACTATGGCTACACCTTC. This rearrangement joins TRBV5-6 to TRBJ1-2; a weak D match, TRBD1 (6 bases). The CDR3 runs to 14 residues. The germline CDR1 and CDR2 sequences are SGHDT and YYEEEE. The V and J ends lost 5 bases and 1 base respectively, with 12 bases between them. Drawing the rest from reference TRBV5-6 and TRBJ1-2, the complete variable domain is DAGVTQSPTHLIKTRGQQVTLRCSPKSGHDTVSWYQQALGQGPQFIFQYYEEEERQRGNFPDRFSGHQFPNYSSELNVNALLLGDSALYLCASRIAGDNYGYTFGSGTRLTVV.

This clonotype occurred many times. The V and J genes are TRBV24-1 and TRBJ2-3; D unresolved. Trimming shortened V by 9 bases and J by 0 bases, and 15 bases separated the two germline ends. The germline V gene encodes CDR1 KGHDR and CDR2 SFDVKD. The CDR3 is 15 residues long. CDR3 DNA sequence: TGTGCCACCGACGATTCGACAACTAGCACAGATACGCAGTATTTT. Translation gives CATDDSTTSTDTQYF.

This clonotype was seen ten or more times. The rearrangement joins TRBV5-1 to TRBJ1-1, with 9 bases fitting TRBD1. This CDR3 has 15 amino acids. The germline gives CDR1 SGHRS, CDR2 YFSETQ. V was pared by 5 bases and J by 0 bases, with 5 bases of the junction left unmatched. The CDR3 reads CASRVGQGVNTEAFF. The CDR3, as DNA: TGCGCCAGCAGAGTGGGACAGGGTGTGAACACTGAAGCTTTCTTT.